This is a list of T cell receptor beta chains from one sample in a study of T cell repertoires in cytomegalovirus infection. Via MiXCR, TCRdb re-called the reads, giving one row per CDR3 protein. The table has about 340,000 distinct CDR3 sequences, roughly 29% seen once; the top ten hold around 19%. No cognate antigen is known for these TCRs. Sequenced here: cultured PBMCs, sampled from culture after CMV antigen stimulation. These receptor sequences come from a human donor in good health (CMV status not recorded). Some clones in this sample may be carry-over from other donors' samples. CDR3s include the opening cysteine and the closing phenylalanine or tryptophan. The D gene is left open where the match is weak. Only some rows state a clone size, as once, few, many or a class for expanded clones.

J gene: TRBJ1-1
D gene: NA
V gene: TRBV27
clone size: NA
CDR3 DNA: TGTGCCAGCAGCCCCAAGCAGACACACGACACTGAAGCTTTCTTT
CDR3 protein: CASSPKQTHDTEAFF

J gene: TRBJ2-3
D gene: NA
V gene: TRBV12-3/TRBV12-4
clone size: NA
CDR3 DNA: TGTGCCAGCAGTCCCCAGATCACAGATACGCAGTATTTT
CDR3 protein: CASSPQITDTQYF

J gene: TRBJ2-3
D gene: TRBD2
V gene: TRBV6-1
clone size: NA
CDR3 DNA: TGTGCCAGCAGAACTAGCGGGCAAGATACGCAGTATTTT
CDR3 protein: CASRTSGQDTQYF

J gene: TRBJ2-1
D gene: TRBD2
V gene: TRBV19
clone size: NA
CDR3 DNA: TGTGCCAGTAGTATAGATAGCGGGACCTGGAATGAGCAGTTCTTC
CDR3 protein: CASSIDSGTWNEQFF

J gene: TRBJ1-6
D gene: NA
V gene: TRBV11-2
clone size: many
CDR3 DNA: TGTGCCAGCAGCTTAGGATACGGGAGCTCCTATAATTCACCCCTCCACTTT
CDR3 protein: CASSLGYGSSYNSPLHF

J gene: TRBJ1-2
D gene: NA
V gene: TRBV6-2/TRBV6-3
clone size: few
CDR3 DNA: TGTGCCAGCAGTTCACTGGATGGCTACACCTTC
CDR3 protein: CASSSLDGYTF

J gene: TRBJ2-5
D gene: TRBD2
V gene: TRBV28
clone size: few
CDR3 DNA: TGTGCCAGCAGTCGACCCTCTAGCGGGAGCCGGGTAGAGACCCAGTACTTC
CDR3 protein: CASSRPSSGSRVETQYF

J gene: TRBJ2-3
D gene: NA
V gene: TRBV7-6
clone size: NA
CDR3 DNA: TGTGCCAGCGGGGAGGGCACAGATACGCAGTATTTT
CDR3 protein: CASGEGTDTQYF

J gene: TRBJ2-7
D gene: TRBD2
V gene: TRBV28
clone size: few
CDR3 DNA: TGTGCCAGCAGCCCAGCGGGGGGCGGGTCCTACGAGCAGTACTTC
CDR3 protein: CASSPAGGGSYEQYF

J gene: TRBJ1-3
D gene: NA
V gene: TRBV6-1
clone size: few
CDR3 DNA: TGTGCCACCCGGCCGCTCTCTGGAAACACCATATATTTT
CDR3 protein: CATRPLSGNTIYF

J gene: TRBJ1-5
D gene: NA
V gene: TRBV12-3/TRBV12-4
clone size: few
CDR3 DNA: TGTGCCAGCAGTTTGGGTCAGCCCCAGCATTTT
CDR3 protein: CASSLGQPQHF

J gene: TRBJ2-3
D gene: NA
V gene: TRBV7-2
clone size: many
CDR3 DNA: TGTGCCAGCAGTTGGGACTTTCAGGATACGCAGTATTTT
CDR3 protein: CASSWDFQDTQYF

J gene: TRBJ1-1
D gene: NA
V gene: TRBV15
clone size: NA
CDR3 DNA: TGTGCCACCAGCAGAGGGGGGGAGGACACTGAAGCTTTCTTT
CDR3 protein: CATSRGGEDTEAFF

J gene: TRBJ2-7
D gene: NA
V gene: TRBV5-1
clone size: NA
CDR3 DNA: TGCGCCAGCAGCTTTCGAGGAGAGGGAGCCTACGAGCAGTACTTC
CDR3 protein: CASSFRGEGAYEQYF

J gene: TRBJ2-5
D gene: NA
V gene: TRBV7-2
clone size: many
CDR3 DNA: TGTGCCAGCAGCCCTCGACCTTCAGAGACCCAGTACTTC
CDR3 protein: CASSPRPSETQYF

J gene: TRBJ1-1
D gene: NA
V gene: TRBV7-9
clone size: NA
CDR3 DNA: TGTGCCAGTTACCCTAGGACGGTGAACACTGAAGCTTTCTTT
CDR3 protein: CASYPRTVNTEAFF

J gene: TRBJ2-6
D gene: NA
V gene: TRBV7-6
clone size: NA
CDR3 DNA: TGTGCCAGCAGCCCCCAGACTGGGGCCAACGTCCTGACTTTC
CDR3 protein: CASSPQTGANVLTF

J gene: TRBJ2-2
D gene: TRBD1
V gene: TRBV24-1
clone size: once
CDR3 DNA: TGTGCCACCAGTGAAGACGCCGGGACAGGGTACACCGGGGAGCTGTTTTTT
CDR3 protein: CATSEDAGTGYTGELFF

J gene: TRBJ1-5
D gene: NA
V gene: TRBV6-5
clone size: few
CDR3 DNA: TGTGCCAGCAGTTCCACCTGGGACGGGAATCAGCCCCAGCATTTT
CDR3 protein: CASSSTWDGNQPQHF

J gene: TRBJ2-5
D gene: TRBD1
V gene: TRBV10-3
clone size: NA
CDR3 DNA: TGTGCCACCGGGACAGGGGGCGAAGAAGAGACCCAGTACTTC
CDR3 protein: CATGTGGEEETQYF

J gene: TRBJ1-2
D gene: TRBD1
V gene: TRBV6-2/TRBV6-3
clone size: many
CDR3 DNA: TGTGCCAGCAAGGAACGGGACAGGGGATTCATAGACACCTTC
CDR3 protein: CASKERDRGFIDTF

J gene: TRBJ2-1
D gene: TRBD1
V gene: TRBV5-1
clone size: NA
CDR3 DNA: TGCGCCAGCAGGGAAGGGACAGGGAACAATGAGCAGTTCTTC
CDR3 protein: CASREGTGNNEQFF

J gene: TRBJ2-3
D gene: TRBD2
V gene: TRBV29-1
clone size: few
CDR3 DNA: TGCAGCGTTGGGACTAGCCTTAGCACAGATACGCAGTATTTT
CDR3 protein: CSVGTSLSTDTQYF

J gene: TRBJ1-2
D gene: NA
V gene: TRBV6-1
clone size: few
CDR3 DNA: TGTGCCAGCAGTTCGCGGGGGGTGACCTATGGCTACACCTTC
CDR3 protein: CASSSRGVTYGYTF

J gene: TRBJ1-2
D gene: NA
V gene: TRBV10-3
clone size: few
CDR3 DNA: TGTGCCATCAGTGGGAATGGGAAGGAGATCTATGGCTACACCTTC
CDR3 protein: CAISGNGKEIYGYTF